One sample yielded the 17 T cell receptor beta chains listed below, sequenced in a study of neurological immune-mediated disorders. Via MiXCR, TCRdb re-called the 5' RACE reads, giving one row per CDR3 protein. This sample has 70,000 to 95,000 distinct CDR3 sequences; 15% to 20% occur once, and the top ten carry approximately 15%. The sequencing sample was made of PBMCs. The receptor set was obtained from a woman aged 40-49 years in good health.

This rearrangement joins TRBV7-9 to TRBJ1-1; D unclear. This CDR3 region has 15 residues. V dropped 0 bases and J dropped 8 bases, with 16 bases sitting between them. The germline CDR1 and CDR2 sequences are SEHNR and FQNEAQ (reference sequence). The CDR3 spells CASSLALSGPGEAFF. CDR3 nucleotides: TGTGCCAGCAGCTTAGCCCTTTCGGGTCCGGGGGAAGCTTTCTTT.

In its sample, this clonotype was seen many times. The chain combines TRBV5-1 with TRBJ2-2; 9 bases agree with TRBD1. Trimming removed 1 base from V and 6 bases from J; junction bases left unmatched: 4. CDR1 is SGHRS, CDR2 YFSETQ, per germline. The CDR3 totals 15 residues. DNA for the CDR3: TGCGCCAGCAGCTTGACAGGGGGCGCCCCCGGGGAGCTGTTTTTT. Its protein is CASSLTGGAPGELFF.

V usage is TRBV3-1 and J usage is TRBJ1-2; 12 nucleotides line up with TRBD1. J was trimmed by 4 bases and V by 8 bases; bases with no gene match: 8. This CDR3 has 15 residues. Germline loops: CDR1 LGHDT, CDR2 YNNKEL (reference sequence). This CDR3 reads CASHGGTGGGYGYTF. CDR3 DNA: TGTGCCAGCCATGGTGGGACAGGGGGCGGCTATGGCTACACCTTC. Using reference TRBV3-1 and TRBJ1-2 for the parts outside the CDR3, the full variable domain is DTAVSQTPKYLVTQMGNDKSIKCEQNLGHDTMYWYKQDSKKFLKIMFSYNNKELIINETVPNRFSPKSPDKAHLNLHINSLELGDSAVYFCASHGGTGGGYGYTFGSGTRLTVV.

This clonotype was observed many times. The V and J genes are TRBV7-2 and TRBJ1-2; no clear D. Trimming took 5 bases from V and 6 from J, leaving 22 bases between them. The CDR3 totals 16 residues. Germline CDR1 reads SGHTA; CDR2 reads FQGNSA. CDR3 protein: CASSPFHTGGEDGYTF. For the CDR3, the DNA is TGTGCCAGCAGCCCGTTTCACACCGGCGGGGAGGATGGCTACACCTTC. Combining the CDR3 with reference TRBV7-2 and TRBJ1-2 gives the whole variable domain GAGVSQSPSNKVTEKGKDVELRCDPISGHTALYWYRQSLGQGLEFLIYFQGNSAPDKSGLPSDRFSAERTGGSVSTLTIQRTQQEDSAVYLCASSPFHTGGEDGYTFGSGTRLTVV.

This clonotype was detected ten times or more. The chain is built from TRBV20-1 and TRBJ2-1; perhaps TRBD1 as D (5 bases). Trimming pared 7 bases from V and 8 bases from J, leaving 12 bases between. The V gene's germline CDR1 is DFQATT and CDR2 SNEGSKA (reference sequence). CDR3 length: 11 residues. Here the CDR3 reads CSGRQGHEQFF. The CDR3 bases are TGCAGTGGCCGGCAGGGCCATGAGCAGTTCTTC.

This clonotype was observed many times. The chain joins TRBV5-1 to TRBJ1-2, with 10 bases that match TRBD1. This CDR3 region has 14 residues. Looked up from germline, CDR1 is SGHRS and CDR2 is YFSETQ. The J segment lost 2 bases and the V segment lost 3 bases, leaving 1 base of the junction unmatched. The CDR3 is CASSSGQGNYGYTF. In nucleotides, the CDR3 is TGCGCCAGCAGCTCGGGACAGGGGAACTATGGCTACACCTTC.

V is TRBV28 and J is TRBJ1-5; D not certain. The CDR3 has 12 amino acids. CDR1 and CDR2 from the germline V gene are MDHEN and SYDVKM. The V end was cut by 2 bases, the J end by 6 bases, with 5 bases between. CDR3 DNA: TGTGCCAGCAGTTTAGTGGCTCAGCCCCAGCATTTT. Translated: CASSLVAQPQHF.

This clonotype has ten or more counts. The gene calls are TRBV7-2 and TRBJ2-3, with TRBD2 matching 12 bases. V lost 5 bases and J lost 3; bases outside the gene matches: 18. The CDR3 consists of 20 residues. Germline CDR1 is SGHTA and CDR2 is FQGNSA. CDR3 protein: CASSLVPSGGAEMRTDTQYF. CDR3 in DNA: TGTGCCAGCAGCCTAGTCCCTAGCGGGGGGGCCGAAATGAGGACAGATACGCAGTATTTT.

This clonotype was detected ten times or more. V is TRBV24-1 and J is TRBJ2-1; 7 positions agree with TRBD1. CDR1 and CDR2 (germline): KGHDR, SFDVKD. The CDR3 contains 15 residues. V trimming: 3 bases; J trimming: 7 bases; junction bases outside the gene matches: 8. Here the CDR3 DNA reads TGTGCCACCAGTGATCCCAAATACAGGGGAAATGAGCAGTTCTTC. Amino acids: CATSDPKYRGNEQFF.

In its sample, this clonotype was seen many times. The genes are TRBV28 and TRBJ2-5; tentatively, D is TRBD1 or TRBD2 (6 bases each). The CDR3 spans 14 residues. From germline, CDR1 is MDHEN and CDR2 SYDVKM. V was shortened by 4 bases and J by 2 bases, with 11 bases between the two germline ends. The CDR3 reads CASSSQGGQETQYF. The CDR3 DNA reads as TGTGCCAGCAGTTCACAGGGAGGACAAGAGACCCAGTACTTC. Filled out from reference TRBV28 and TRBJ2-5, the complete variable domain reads DVKVTQSSRYLVKRTGEKVFLECVQDMDHENMFWYRQDPGLGLRLIYFSYDVKMKEKGDIPEGYSVSREKKERFSLILESASTNQTSMYLCASSSQGGQETQYFGPGTRLLVL.

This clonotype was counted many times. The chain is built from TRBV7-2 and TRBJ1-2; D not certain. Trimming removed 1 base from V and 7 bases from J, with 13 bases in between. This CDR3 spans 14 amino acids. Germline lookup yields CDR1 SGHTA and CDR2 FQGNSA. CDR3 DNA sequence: TGTGCCAGCAGCTTAGTTCGGGCAATGGGTGGCTACACCTTC. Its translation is CASSLVRAMGGYTF. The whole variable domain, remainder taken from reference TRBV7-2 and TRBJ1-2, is GAGVSQSPSNKVTEKGKDVELRCDPISGHTALYWYRQSLGQGLEFLIYFQGNSAPDKSGLPSDRFSAERTGGSVSTLTIQRTQQEDSAVYLCASSLVRAMGGYTFGSGTRLTVV.

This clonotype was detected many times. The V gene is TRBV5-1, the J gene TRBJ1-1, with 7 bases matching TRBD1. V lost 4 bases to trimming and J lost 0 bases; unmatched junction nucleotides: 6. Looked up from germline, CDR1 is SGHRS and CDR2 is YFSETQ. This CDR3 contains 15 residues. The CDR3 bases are TGCGCCAGCAGCATGAACAGGGGCATGAACACTGAAGCTTTCTTT. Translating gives CASSMNRGMNTEAFF.

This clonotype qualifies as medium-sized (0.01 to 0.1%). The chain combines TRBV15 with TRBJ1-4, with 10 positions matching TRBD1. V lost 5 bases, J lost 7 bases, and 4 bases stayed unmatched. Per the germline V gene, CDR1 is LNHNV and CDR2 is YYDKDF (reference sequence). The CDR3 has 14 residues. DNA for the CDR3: TGTGCCACCAGCGGGACAGGGGAGGTTGAAAAACTGTTTTTT. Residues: CATSGTGEVEKLFF.

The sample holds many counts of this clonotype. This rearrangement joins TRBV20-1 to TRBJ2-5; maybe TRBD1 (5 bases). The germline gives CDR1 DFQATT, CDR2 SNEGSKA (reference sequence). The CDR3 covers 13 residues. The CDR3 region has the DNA TGCAGCCCCAGGGCTTCTCAAGAGGCGACCCAGTACTTC. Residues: CSPRASQEATQYF.

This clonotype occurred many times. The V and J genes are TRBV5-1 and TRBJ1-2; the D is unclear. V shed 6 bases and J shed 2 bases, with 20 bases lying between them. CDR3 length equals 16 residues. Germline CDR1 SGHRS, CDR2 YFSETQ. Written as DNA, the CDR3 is TGCGCCAGCACCTCCCACGGTGGCGCATCAAACTATGGCTACACCTTC. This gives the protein CASTSHGGASNYGYTF.

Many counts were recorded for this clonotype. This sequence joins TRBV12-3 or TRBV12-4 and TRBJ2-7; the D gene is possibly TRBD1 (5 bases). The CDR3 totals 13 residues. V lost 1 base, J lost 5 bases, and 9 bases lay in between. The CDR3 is CASSLGQGNEQYF. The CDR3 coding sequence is TGTGCCAGCAGTTTAGGGCAGGGCAACGAGCAGTACTTC.

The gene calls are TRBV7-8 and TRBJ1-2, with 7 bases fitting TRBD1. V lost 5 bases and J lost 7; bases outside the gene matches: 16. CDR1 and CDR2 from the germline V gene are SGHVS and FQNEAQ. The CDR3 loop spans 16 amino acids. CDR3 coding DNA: TGTGCCAGCAGCCCATGGGAACAGACAGGGACCCTTGGCTACACCTTC. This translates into CASSPWEQTGTLGYTF.